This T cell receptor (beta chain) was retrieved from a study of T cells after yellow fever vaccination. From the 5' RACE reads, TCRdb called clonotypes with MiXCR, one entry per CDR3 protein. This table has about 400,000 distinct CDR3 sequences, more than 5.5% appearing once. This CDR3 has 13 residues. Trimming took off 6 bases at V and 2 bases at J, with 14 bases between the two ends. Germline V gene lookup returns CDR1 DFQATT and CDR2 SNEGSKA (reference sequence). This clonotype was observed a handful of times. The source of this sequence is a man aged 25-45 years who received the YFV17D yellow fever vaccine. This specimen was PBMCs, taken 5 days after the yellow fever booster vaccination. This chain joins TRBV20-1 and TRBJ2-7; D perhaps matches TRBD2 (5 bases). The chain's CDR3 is CSASSHYTYEQYF. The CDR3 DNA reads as TGCAGTGCCTCTAGCCACTACACCTACGAGCAGTACTTC.